This TCR beta chain was sequenced in a study of blood T cell repertoires in COVID-19. The wider study: Samples taken during acute and convalescent COVID-19 were collected in the United States, Italy and Spain. T cells, B-cell-depleted T cells, or PBMCs provided the cDNA or gDNA that served as material.

The authors' processing: Amplification of reference gene primers was used by the study to estimate nucleated cell counts. Assay: immunoSEQ multiplex PCR; the TCRdb copy retains only in-frame clones and omits some. The D gene and trimming were derived from the DNA, and the V and J assignments and clone size from that table. In the table there are some 180,000 clones, around nine tenths of which are singletons. In Seattle, patients joined the study during active infection and were tracked longitudinally. The receptor was isolated from a man aged 50 to 60 with COVID-19, enrolled during active disease. Input material: peripheral blood.

CDR3 sequence (DNA): TGCGCCAGCAGCCAAGATGGCCTCGCTAGCGGGAGTCGCTACAATGAGCAGTTCTTC. Translation gives CASSQDGLASGSRYNEQFF. This sequence joins TRBV4-1 and TRBJ2-1; 10 nucleotides match TRBD2. The CDR3 totals 19 residues. In germline, CDR1 is MGHRA, CDR2 YSYEKL. The V and J ends lost 0 bases and 3 bases, in that order; junction bases with no gene match: 11.